The table lists the clone carrying this T cell receptor (beta chain) with a few counts. Its antigen is undetermined. The data stem from a study of T-cell memory formation after mild COVID-19. Study results and limitations: Mostly located in CM and EM were contracting CD4+ clones, with contracting CD8+ clones located in EMRA. In second-wave clones peaking day 37, SARS-CoV-2 specificity remained unconfirmed. Contracting clones from day 15 to 85 showed balanced CD4/CD8; later expanders favored CD4+.

Constant-segment-primed 5'RACE gave TCR alpha and TCR beta cDNA libraries with sample barcodes and UMIs. TCRdb ran MiXCR on the 5' RACE reads and lists one entry per CDR3 protein. The sample yields fewer than 150,000 distinct CDR3 sequences, 11% to 15% seen once. V lost 2 bases and J lost 6, with 15 bases in between. CDR3 size: 14 residues. The germline CDR1 and CDR2 sequences are SGHNT and YYREEE (reference sequence). The rearrangement links TRBV5-4 to TRBJ2-7; D not certain. Sequencing was performed on PBMCs or a T cell subset sorted from them (not recorded which). The source of this sequence is an adult woman who had mild COVID-19 (a few samples of this study predate the infection). Cell type and time point are not known. The CDR3 nucleotides read TGTGCCAGCAGCTTTCAAGGTCCCACCAGCGAGCAGTACTTC. Its translation: CASSFQGPTSEQYF.